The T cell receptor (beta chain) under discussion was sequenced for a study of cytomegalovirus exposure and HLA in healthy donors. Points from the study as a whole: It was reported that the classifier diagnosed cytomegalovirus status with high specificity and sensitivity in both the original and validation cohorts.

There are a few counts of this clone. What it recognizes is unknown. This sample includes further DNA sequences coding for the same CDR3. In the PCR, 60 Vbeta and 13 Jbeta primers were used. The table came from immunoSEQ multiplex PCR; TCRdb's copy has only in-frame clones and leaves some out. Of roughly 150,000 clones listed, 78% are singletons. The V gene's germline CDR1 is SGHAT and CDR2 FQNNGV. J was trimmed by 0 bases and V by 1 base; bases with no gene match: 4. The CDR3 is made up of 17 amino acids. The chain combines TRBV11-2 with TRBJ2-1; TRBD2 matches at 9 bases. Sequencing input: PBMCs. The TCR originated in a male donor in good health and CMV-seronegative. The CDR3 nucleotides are TGTGCCAGCAGCTTAGGCGCGGGAGGGCCCTCCTACAATGAGCAGTTCTTC. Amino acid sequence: CASSLGAGGPSYNEQFF.